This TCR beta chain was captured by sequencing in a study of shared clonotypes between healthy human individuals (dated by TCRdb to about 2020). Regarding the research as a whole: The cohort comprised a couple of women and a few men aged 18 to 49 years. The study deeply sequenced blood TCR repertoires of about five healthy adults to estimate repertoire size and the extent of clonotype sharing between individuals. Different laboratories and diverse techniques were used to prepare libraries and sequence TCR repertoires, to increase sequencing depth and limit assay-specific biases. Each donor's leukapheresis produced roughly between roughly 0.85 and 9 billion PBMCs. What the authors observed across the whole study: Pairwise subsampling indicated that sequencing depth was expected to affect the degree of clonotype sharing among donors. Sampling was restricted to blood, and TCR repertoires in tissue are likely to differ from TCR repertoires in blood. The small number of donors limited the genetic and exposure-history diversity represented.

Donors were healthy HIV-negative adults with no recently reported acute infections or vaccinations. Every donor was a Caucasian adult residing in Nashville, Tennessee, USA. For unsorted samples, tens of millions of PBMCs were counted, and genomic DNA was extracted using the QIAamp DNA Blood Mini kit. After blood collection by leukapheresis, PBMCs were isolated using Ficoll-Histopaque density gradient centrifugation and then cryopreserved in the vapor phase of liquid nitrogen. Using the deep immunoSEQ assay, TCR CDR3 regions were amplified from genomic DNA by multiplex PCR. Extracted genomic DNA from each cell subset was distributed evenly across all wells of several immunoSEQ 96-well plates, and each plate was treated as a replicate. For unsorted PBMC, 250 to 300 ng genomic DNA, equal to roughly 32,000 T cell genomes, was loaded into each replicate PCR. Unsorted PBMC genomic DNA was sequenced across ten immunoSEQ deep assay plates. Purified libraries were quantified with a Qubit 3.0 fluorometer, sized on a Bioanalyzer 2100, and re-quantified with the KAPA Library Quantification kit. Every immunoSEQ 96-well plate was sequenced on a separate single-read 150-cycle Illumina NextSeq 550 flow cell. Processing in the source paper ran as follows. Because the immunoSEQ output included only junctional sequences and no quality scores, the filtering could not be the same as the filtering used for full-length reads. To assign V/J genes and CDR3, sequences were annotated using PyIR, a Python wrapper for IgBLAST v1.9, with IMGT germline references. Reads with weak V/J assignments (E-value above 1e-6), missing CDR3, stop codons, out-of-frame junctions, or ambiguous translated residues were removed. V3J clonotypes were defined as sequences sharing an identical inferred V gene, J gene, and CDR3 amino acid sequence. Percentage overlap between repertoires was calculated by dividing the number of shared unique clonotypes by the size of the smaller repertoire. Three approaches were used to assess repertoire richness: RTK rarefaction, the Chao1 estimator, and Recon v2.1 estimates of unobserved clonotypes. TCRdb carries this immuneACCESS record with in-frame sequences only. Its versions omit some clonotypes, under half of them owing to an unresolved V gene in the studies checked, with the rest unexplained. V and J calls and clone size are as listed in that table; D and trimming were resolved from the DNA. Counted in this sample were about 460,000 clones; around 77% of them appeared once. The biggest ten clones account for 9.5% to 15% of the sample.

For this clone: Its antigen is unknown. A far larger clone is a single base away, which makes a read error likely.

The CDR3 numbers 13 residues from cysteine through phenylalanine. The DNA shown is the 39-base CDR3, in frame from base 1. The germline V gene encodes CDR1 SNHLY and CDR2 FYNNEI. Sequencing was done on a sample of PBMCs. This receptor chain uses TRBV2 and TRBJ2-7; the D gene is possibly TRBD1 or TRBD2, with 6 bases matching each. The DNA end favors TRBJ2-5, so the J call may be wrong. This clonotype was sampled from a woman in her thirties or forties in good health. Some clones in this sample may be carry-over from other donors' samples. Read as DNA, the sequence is TGTGCCAGCCAGAGAACGGGGGCAGAGACCCAGTACTTC. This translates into CASQRTGAETQYF.